This T cell receptor (beta chain) was identified in a study of blood T cell repertoires in COVID-19. Across the study: Nucleic acid was either cDNA or gDNA, and it came from T cells, B-cell-depleted T cells, or PBMCs.

V trimming: 4 bases; J trimming: 0 bases; junction bases outside the gene matches: 12. Germline CDR1 is SGHNT and CDR2 is YYREEE (reference sequence). The CDR3 length is 18 residues. In the authors' methods: Amplification of reference gene primers provided the estimated nucleated cell counts. TCRdb's copy holds only in-frame clones and misses some; the assay was immunoSEQ multiplex PCR. V, J and clone size reflect that table, while D and trimming were determined from the DNA. The sample holds 150,000 to 200,000 clones, 65% to 90% seen once. The rearrangement uses TRBV5-4 and TRBJ2-1; 8 nucleotides align to TRBD2. Sequenced: peripheral blood. This receptor was identified in a man between 45 and 60 years old with active or convalescent COVID-19. The CDR3 DNA reads as TGTGCCAGCAGCCCCGGGGGGCGGGGGGCCTTCTCCTACAATGAGCAGTTCTTC. It specifies CASSPGGRGAFSYNEQFF.